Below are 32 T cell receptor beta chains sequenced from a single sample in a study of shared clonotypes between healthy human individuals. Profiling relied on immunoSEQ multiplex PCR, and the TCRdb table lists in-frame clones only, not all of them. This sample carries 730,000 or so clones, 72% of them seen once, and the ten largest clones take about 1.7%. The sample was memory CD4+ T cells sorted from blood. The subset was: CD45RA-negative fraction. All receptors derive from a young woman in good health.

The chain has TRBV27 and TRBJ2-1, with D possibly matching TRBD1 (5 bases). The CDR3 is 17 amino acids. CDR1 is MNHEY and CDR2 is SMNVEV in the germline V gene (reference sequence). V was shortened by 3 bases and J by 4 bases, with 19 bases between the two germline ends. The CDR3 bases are TGTGCCAGCAGTTTTGTGACCGGCCAGGGTCTTTACAATGAGCAGTTCTTC. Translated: CASSFVTGQGLYNEQFF.

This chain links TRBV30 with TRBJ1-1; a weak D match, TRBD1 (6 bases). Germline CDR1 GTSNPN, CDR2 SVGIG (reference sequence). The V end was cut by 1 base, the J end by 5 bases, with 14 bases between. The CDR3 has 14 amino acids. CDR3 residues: CAWSEGHKGTEAFF. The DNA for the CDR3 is TGTGCCTGGAGTGAGGGACACAAGGGGACTGAAGCTTTCTTT. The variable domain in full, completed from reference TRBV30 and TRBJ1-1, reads SQTIHQWPATLVQPVGSPLSLECTVEGTSNPNLYWYRQAAGRGLQLLFYSVGIGQISSEVPQNLSASRPQDRQFILSSKKLLLSDSGFYLCAWSEGHKGTEAFFGQGTRLTVV.

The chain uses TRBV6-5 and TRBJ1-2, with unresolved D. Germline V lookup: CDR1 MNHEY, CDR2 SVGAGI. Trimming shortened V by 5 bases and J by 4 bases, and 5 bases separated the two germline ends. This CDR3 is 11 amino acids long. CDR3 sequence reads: CASSNGYGYTF. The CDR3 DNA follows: TGTGCCAGCAGTAATGGCTATGGCTACACCTTC.

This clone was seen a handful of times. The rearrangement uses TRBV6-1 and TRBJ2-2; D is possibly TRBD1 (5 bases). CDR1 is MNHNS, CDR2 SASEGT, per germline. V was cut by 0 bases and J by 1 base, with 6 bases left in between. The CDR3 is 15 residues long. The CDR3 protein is CASSEAGQNTGELFF. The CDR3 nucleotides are TGTGCCAGCAGTGAAGCCGGACAGAACACCGGGGAGCTGTTTTTT.

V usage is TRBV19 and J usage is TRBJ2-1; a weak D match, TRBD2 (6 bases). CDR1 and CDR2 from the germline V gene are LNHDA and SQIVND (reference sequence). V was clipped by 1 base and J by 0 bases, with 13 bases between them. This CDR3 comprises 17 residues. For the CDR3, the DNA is TGTGCCAGTAGTATAGTTAAGCGGGTCAGCTCCTACAATGAGCAGTTCTTC. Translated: CASSIVKRVSSYNEQFF.

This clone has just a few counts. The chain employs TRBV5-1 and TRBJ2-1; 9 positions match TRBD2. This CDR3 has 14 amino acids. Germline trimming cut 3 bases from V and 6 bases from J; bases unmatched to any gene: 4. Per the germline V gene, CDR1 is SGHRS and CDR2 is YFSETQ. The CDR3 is CASSSTSGGNEQFF. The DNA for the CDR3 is TGCGCCAGCAGCTCGACTAGCGGTGGCAATGAGCAGTTCTTC.

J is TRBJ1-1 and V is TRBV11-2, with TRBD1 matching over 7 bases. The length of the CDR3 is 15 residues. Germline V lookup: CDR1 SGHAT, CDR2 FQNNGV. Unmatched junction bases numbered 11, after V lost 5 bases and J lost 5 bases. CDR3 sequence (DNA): TGTGCCAGCAGCGTAGGAAGACAGGACAGGACTGAAGCTTTCTTT. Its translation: CASSVGRQDRTEAFF. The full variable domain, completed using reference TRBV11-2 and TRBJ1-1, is EAGVAQSPRYKIIEKRQSVAFWCNPISGHATLYWYQQILGQGPKLLIQFQNNGVVDDSQLPKDRFSAERLKGVDSTLKIQPAKLEDSAVYLCASSVGRQDRTEAFFGQGTRLTVV.

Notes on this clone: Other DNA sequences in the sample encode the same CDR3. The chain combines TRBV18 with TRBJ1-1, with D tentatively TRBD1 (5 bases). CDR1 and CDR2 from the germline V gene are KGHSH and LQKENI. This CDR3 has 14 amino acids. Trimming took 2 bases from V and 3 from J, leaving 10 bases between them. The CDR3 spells CASSPGGADTEAFF. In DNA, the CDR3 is TGTGCCAGCTCACCAGGGGGTGCAGACACTGAAGCTTTCTTT.

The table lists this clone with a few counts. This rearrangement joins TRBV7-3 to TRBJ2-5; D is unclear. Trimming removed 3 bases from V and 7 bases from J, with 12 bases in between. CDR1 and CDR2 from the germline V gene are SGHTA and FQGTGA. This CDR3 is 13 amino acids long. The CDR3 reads CASSFGSTGTQYF. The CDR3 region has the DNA TGTGCCAGCAGCTTCGGTTCGACTGGGACCCAGTACTTC. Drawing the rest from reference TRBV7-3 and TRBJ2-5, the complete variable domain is GAGVSQTPSNKVTEKGKYVELRCDPISGHTALYWYRQSLGQGPEFLIYFQGTGAADDSGLPNDRFFAVRPEGSVSTLKIQRTERGDSAVYLCASSFGSTGTQYFGPGTRLLVL.

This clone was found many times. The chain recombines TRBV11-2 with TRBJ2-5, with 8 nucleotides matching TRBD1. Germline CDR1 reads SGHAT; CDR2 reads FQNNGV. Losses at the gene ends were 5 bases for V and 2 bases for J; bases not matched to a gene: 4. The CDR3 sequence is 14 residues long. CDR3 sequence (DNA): TGTGCCAGCAGCCTCAACAGGGGGCAAGAGACCCAGTACTTC. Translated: CASSLNRGQETQYF.

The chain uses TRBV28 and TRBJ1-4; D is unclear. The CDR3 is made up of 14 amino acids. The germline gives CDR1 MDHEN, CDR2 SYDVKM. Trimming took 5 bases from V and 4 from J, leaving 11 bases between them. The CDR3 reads CASSLGTLNEKLFF. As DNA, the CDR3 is TGTGCCAGCAGTCTCGGAACGCTTAATGAAAAACTGTTTTTT. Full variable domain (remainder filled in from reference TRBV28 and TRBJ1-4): DVKVTQSSRYLVKRTGEKVFLECVQDMDHENMFWYRQDPGLGLRLIYFSYDVKMKEKGDIPEGYSVSREKKERFSLILESASTNQTSMYLCASSLGTLNEKLFFGSGTQLSVL.

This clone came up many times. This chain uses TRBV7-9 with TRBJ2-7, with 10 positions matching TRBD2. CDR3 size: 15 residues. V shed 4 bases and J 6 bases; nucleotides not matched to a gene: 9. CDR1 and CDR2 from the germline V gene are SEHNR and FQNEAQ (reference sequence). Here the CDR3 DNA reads TGTGCCAGCAGCTACCGAGGGGGACTAGCGAGCGAGCAGTACTTC. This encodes CASSYRGGLASEQYF.

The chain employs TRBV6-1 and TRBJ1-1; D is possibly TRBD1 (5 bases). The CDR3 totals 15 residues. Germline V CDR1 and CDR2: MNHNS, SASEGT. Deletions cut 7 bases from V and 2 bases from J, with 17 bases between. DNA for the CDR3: TGTGCCAGCACACCAGGGACCCCCATTAACACTGAAGCTTTCTTT. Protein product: CASTPGTPINTEAFF.

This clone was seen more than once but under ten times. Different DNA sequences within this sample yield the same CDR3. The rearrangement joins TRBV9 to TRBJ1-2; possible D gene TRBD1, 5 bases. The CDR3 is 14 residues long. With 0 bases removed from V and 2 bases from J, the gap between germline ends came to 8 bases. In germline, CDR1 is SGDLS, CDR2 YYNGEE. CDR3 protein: CASSVGGENYGYTF. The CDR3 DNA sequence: TGTGCCAGCAGCGTAGGGGGGGAGAACTATGGCTACACCTTC.

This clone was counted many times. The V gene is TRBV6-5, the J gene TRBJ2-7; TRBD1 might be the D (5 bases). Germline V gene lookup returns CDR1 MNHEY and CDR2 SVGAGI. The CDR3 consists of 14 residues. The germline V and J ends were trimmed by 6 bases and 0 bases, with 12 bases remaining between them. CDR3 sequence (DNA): TGTGCCAGCAGACTGAGACAGAGCTCCTACGAGCAGTACTTC. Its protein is CASRLRQSSYEQYF.

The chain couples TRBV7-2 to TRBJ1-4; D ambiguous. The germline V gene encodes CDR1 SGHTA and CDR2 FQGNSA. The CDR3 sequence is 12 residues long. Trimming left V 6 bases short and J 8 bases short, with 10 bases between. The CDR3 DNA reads TGTGCCAGCAGGAGCAATGAGGAAAAACTGTTTTTT. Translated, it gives CASRSNEEKLFF. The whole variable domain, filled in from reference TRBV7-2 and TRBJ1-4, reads GAGVSQSPSNKVTEKGKDVELRCDPISGHTALYWYRQSLGQGLEFLIYFQGNSAPDKSGLPSDRFSAERTGGSVSTLTIQRTQQEDSAVYLCASRSNEEKLFFGSGTQLSVL.

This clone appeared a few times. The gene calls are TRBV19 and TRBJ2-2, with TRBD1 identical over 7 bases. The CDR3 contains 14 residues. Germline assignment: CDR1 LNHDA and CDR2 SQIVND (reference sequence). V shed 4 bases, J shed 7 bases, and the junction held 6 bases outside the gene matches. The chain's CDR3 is CASSTTGIVGELFF. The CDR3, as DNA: TGTGCCAGTAGTACGACAGGGATAGTCGGGGAGCTGTTTTTT.

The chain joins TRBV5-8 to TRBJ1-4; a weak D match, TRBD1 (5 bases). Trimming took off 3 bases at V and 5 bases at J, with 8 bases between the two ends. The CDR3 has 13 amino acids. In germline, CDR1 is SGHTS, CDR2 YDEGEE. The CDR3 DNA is TGTGCCAGCAGCTACGGGACGAATGAAAAACTGTTTTTT. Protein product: CASSYGTNEKLFF.

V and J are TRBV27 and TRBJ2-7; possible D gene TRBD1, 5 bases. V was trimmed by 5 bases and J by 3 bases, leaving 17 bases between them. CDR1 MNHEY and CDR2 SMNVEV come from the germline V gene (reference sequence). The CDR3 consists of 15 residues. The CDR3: CASSKNSGRDYEQYF. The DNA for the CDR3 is TGTGCCAGCAGTAAGAATTCGGGCAGGGACTACGAGCAGTACTTC.

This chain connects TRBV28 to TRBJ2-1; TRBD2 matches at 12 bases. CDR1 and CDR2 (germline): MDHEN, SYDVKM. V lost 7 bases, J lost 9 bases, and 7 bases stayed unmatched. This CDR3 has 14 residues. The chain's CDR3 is CASTLAGGLGEQFF. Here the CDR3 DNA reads TGTGCCAGCACCCTAGCGGGAGGGTTGGGTGAGCAGTTCTTC.

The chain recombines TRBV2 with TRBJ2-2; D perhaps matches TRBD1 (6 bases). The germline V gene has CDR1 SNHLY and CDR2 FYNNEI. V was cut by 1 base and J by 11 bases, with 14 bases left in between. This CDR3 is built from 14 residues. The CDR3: CASSEVGGGGELFF. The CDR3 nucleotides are TGTGCCAGCAGTGAAGTAGGGGGTGGGGGAGAGCTGTTTTTT.

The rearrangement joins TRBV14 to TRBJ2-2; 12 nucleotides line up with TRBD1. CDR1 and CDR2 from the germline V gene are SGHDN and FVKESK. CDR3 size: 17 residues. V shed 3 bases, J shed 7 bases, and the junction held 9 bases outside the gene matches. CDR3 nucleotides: TGTGCCAGCAGCCACGGGACAGGGGGCTATGCGGACGGGGAGCTGTTTTTT. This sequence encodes CASSHGTGGYADGELFF.

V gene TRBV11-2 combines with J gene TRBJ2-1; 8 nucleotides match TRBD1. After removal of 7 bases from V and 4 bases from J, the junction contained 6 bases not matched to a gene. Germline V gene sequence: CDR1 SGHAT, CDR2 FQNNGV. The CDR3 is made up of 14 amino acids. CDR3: CASNQGARYNEQFF. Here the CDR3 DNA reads TGTGCCAGCAACCAGGGGGCGAGGTACAATGAGCAGTTCTTC.

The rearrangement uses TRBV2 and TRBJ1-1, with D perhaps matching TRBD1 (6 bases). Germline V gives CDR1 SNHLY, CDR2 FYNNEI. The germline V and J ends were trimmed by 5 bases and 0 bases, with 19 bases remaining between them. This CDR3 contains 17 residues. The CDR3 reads CASSLWRDKSMNTEAFF. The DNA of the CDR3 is TGTGCCAGCAGTCTCTGGAGGGACAAATCTATGAACACTGAAGCTTTCTTT.

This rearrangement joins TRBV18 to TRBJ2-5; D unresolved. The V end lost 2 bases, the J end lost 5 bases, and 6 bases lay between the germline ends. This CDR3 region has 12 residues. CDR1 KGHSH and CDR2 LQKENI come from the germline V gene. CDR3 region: CASSPNAETQYF. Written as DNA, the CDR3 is TGTGCCAGCTCACCAAACGCGGAGACCCAGTACTTC.

The CDR3 loop reads CASSQATEAFF. The DNA of the CDR3 is TGTGCCAGCAGCCAAGCAACTGAAGCTTTCTTT. V gene TRBV14 combines with J gene TRBJ1-1; D uncertain. The V gene lost 1 base and the J gene lost 5 bases, with 2 bases spanning the gap. The CDR3 length is 11 residues. Per germline, CDR1 SGHDN and CDR2 FVKESK.

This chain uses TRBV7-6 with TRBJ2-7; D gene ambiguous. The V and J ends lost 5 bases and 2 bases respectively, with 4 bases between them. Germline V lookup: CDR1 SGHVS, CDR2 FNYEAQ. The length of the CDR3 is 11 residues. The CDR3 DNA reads TGTGCCAGCAGCGACACCTACGAGCAGTACTTC. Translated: CASSDTYEQYF. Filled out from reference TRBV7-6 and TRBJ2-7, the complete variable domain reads GAGVSQSPRYKVTKRGQDVALRCDPISGHVSLYWYRQALGQGPEFLTYFNYEAQQDKSGLPNDRFSAERPEGSISTLTIQRTEQRDSAMYRCASSDTYEQYFGPGTRLTVT.

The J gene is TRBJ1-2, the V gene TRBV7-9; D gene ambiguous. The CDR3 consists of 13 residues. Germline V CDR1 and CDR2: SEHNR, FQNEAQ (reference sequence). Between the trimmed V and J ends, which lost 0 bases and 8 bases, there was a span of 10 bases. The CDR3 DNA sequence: TGTGCCAGCAGCTTAGCGCAGGCCCCCGGCTACACCTTC. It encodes CASSLAQAPGYTF.

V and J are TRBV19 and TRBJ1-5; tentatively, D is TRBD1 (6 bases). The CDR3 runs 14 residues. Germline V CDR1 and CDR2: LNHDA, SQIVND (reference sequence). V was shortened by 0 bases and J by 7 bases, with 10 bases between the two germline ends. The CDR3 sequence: CASSIEEGGQPQHF. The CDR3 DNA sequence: TGTGCCAGTAGTATAGAAGAGGGGGGACAGCCCCAGCATTTT.

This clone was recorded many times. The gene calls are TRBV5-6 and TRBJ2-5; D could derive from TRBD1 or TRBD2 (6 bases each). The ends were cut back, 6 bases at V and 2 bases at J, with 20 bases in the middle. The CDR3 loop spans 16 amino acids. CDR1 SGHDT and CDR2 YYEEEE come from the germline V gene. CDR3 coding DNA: TGTGCCAGCAACCGGAGGGGGGCACAGTTTCAAGAGACCCAGTACTTC. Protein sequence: CASNRRGAQFQETQYF.

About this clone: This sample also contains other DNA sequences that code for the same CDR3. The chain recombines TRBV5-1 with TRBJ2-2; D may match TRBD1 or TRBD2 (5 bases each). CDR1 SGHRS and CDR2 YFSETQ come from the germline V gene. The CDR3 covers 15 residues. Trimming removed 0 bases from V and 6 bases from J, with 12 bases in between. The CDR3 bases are TGCGCCAGCAGCTTGGGCGACCGGGACGCCGGGGAGCTGTTTTTT. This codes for CASSLGDRDAGELFF.

For the CDR3, the DNA is TGCGCCAGCAGCTTGACCAGGGGCTTGGCCGGGGAGCTGTTTTTT. This gives the protein CASSLTRGLAGELFF. The V call is TRBV5-1, the J call TRBJ2-2; maybe TRBD1 (6 bases). Trimming cost V 1 base and J 6 bases, with 13 bases left between them. CDR1 and CDR2 from the germline V gene are SGHRS and YFSETQ. This CDR3 contains 15 residues. Variable domain in full (rest from reference TRBV5-1 and TRBJ2-2): KAGVTQTPRYLIKTRGQQVTLSCSPISGHRSVSWYQQTPGQGLQFLFEYFSETQRNKGNFPGRFSGRQFSNSRSEMNVSTLELGDSALYLCASSLTRGLAGELFFGEGSRLTVL.